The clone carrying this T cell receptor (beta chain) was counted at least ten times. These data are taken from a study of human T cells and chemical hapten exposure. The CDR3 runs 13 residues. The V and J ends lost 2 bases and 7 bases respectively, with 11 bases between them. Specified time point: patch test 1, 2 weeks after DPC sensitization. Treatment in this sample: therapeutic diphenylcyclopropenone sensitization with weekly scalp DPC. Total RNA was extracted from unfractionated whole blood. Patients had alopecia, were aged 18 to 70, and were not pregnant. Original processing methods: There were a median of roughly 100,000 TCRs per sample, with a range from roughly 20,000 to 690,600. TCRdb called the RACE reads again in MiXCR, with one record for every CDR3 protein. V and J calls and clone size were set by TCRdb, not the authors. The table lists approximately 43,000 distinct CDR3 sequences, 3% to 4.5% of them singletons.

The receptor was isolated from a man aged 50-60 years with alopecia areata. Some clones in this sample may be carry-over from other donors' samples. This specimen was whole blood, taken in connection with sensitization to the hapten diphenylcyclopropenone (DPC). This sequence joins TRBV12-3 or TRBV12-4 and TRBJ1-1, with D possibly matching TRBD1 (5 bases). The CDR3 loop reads CASSLLQGGEAFF. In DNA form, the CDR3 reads TGTGCCAGCAGTTTACTCCAGGGCGGTGAAGCTTTCTTT.